This T cell receptor beta chain derives from a study of cytomegalovirus exposure and HLA in healthy donors. The ends were cut back, 10 bases at V and 6 bases at J, with 15 bases in the middle. This CDR3 spans 12 amino acids. Germline-derived CDR1 and CDR2 are ENHRY and SYGVKD. Primers included in the PCR were 60 Vbeta and 13 Jbeta primers. Sequencing was performed with immunoSEQ multiplex PCR; in TCRdb, only in-frame clones are kept and a portion is missing. The data include 200,000 to 250,000 clones; the top ten clones carry over 0.95%. The TCR comes from a girl aged 2-10 years in good health and CMV-seropositive. The chain has TRBV10-3 and TRBJ1-2; D unresolved. Sequences were obtained from PBMCs. CDR3 amino acids: CATQRAADGYTF. DNA of the CDR3: TGTGCCACCCAGCGGGCGGCAGATGGCTACACCTTC.